These 17 T cell receptor beta chains were sequenced from one sample in a study of spatial heterogeneity in lung cancer. TCRdb recomputed calls from the 5' RACE reads with MiXCR, one row per CDR3 protein. The sample yields 9,500 to 15,000 distinct CDR3 sequences, approximately 6.2% seen once. The time point here: sample taken at primary tumor resection. The input material, whole RNA from tumor, nontumor lung or frozen PBMC, was sequenced unsorted. Sample: normal lung tissue next to the tumor, taken at surgery. The receptors were sampled from a male donor with early-stage non-small cell lung cancer.

This clonotype was seen at least ten times. The J gene is TRBJ2-5, the V gene TRBV11-2, with TRBD2 matching over 9 bases. The V segment lost 5 bases and the J segment 5 bases; nucleotides outside the gene matches: 0. In germline, CDR1 is SGHAT, CDR2 FQNNGV. The CDR3 consists of 12 residues. CDR3 amino acids: CASSGTSETQYF. Written as DNA, the CDR3 is TGTGCCAGCAGCGGGACTAGCGAGACCCAGTACTTC.

The table lists this clonotype with many counts. This rearrangement joins TRBV5-1 to TRBJ2-7; 9 bases map to TRBD1. Losses at the gene ends were 6 bases for V and 6 bases for J; bases not matched to a gene: 10. The germline CDR1 and CDR2 sequences are SGHRS and YFSETQ. The CDR3 spans 14 residues. In nucleotides, the CDR3 is TGCGCCAGCACCTATACAGGGGGCGGAGGCGAGCAGTACTTC. Protein: CASTYTGGGGEQYF.

V usage is TRBV3-1 and J usage is TRBJ1-1; D unresolved. V was pared by 2 bases and J by 3 bases, with 7 bases between. Germline-derived CDR1 and CDR2 are LGHDT and YNNKEL (reference sequence). This CDR3 comprises 13 residues. The CDR3 loop is CASSQSQDTEAFF. The CDR3 DNA reads TGTGCCAGCAGCCAATCCCAGGACACTGAAGCTTTCTTT.

This clonotype was picked up many times. This chain uses TRBV6-6 with TRBJ1-4; D may be TRBD1 (5 bases). V was pared by 2 bases and J by 7 bases, with 11 bases between. Germline V lookup: CDR1 MNHNY, CDR2 SVGAGI (reference sequence). The CDR3 spans 14 residues. As DNA, the CDR3 is TGTGCCAGCAGTTACGTCGGGGGAGGTGAAAAACTGTTTTTT. It codes for CASSYVGGGEKLFF.

This clonotype showed up many times. The chain uses TRBV11-1 and TRBJ2-3; 11 positions match TRBD1. This CDR3 spans 17 amino acids. Germline-derived CDR1 and CDR2 are SGHAT and FQDESV (reference sequence). The trim removed 2 bases at V and 8 bases at J, leaving 12 bases unmatched. CDR3 in amino acids: CASSLTAGTGGTGTQYF. For the CDR3, the DNA is TGTGCCAGCAGCTTAACAGCCGGGACAGGGGGAACGGGTACGCAGTATTTT.

This clonotype was recorded at least ten times. The chain uses TRBV7-2 and TRBJ2-1; 7 bases are shared with TRBD2. This CDR3 spans 15 amino acids. The trim removed 5 bases at V and 7 bases at J, leaving 11 bases unmatched. Germline V gene lookup returns CDR1 SGHTA and CDR2 FQGNSA. Here the CDR3 DNA reads TGTGCCAGCAGCAAGGGAGGGCCCTTTGGGAATGAGCAGTTCTTC. As protein: CASSKGGPFGNEQFF.

The J gene is TRBJ2-2, the V gene TRBV7-2; the D call may be TRBD1 or TRBD2 (5 bases each). CDR3 length: 15 amino acids. V was shortened by 5 bases and J by 1 base, with 11 bases between the two germline ends. The germline gives CDR1 SGHTA, CDR2 FQGNSA. The CDR3 nucleotides are TGTGCCAGCAGCCGCCGAGGGGAGAACACCGGGGAGCTGTTTTTT. Amino acid sequence: CASSRRGENTGELFF.

This clonotype showed up many times. This CDR3 reads CSARDRFGGTPPGTQYF. The DNA of the CDR3 is TGCAGTGCTAGAGATCGTTTCGGTGGGACACCCCCCGGGACCCAGTACTTC. The chain combines TRBV20-1 with TRBJ2-5; a possible D gene is TRBD1 (6 bases). Trimming stripped 0 bases from V and 7 bases from J, with 24 bases between. Per germline, CDR1 DFQATT and CDR2 SNEGSKA (reference sequence). This CDR3 is built from 17 residues.

This clonotype is deemed large (0.1 to 1%). The chain recombines TRBV21-1 with TRBJ2-7; TRBD2 is the table's D call and was not checked against the DNA. TRBV21-1 is assigned pseudogene status. The CDR3 contains 12 residues. The CDR3 DNA is TGTGCCAGCAAGTTCCCGCGGTACGAGCAGTACTTC. It encodes CASKFPRYEQYF.

The sample holds many counts of this clonotype. The J gene is TRBJ2-3, the V gene TRBV20-1, with D unclear. The germline gives CDR1 DFQATT, CDR2 SNEGSKA (reference sequence). This CDR3 region has 12 residues. V dropped 0 bases and J dropped 13 bases, with 14 bases sitting between them. CDR3 loop: CSARDRVRDEYF. For the CDR3, the DNA is TGCAGTGCTAGAGATCGAGTTCGCGACGAGTATTTT.

This clonotype was counted a few times. The rearrangement uses TRBV13 and TRBJ1-4; weak D call: TRBD1 (5 bases). V shed 5 bases and J shed 10 bases, with 23 bases lying between them. This CDR3 region has 16 residues. Germline V lookup: CDR1 PRHDT, CDR2 FYEKMQ (reference sequence). The CDR3: CASSLQATAQRRKLFF. CDR3 sequence (DNA): TGTGCCAGCAGCCTCCAAGCGACAGCGCAGAGGCGAAAACTGTTTTTT.

In this sample, this clonotype turned up many times. A read error may explain this, as a much larger clone is one base away. V usage is TRBV6-5 and J usage is TRBJ2-1; D is perhaps TRBD2 (6 bases). The CDR3 loop spans 15 amino acids. Per germline, CDR1 MNHEY and CDR2 SVGAGI. The CDR3 nucleotides are TGTGTCAGCAGTAAGCAGGGAGGATGGGGCAATGAGCAGTTCTTC. Translating gives CVSSKQGGWGNEQFF.

This clonotype was counted at least ten times. The chain has TRBV24-1 and TRBJ2-4; either TRBD1 or TRBD2 may supply D (5 bases each). V lost 3 bases and J 8 bases, leaving 10 bases between the germline ends. The CDR3 is 13 amino acids. CDR1 is KGHDR, CDR2 SFDVKD, per germline. CDR3: CATSDGMGDIQYF. The CDR3 region has the DNA TGTGCCACCAGTGATGGGATGGGGGACATTCAGTACTTC.

This clonotype has more than one count but fewer than ten. The J gene is TRBJ2-3, the V gene TRBV5-1; 7 positions match TRBD1. Germline trimming cut 7 bases from V and 3 bases from J; bases unmatched to any gene: 11. Germline loops: CDR1 SGHRS, CDR2 YFSETQ. CDR3 length: 15 residues. The CDR3, as DNA: TGCGCCAGCTCTAGTGACAGGGCAGTGACAGATACGCAGTATTTT. The encoded protein is CASSSDRAVTDTQYF.

This clonotype was recorded at least ten times. The rearrangement uses TRBV14 and TRBJ1-6; perhaps TRBD1 as D (5 bases). The germline gives CDR1 SGHDN, CDR2 FVKESK. The CDR3 loop spans 14 amino acids. With 0 bases removed from V and 10 bases from J, the gap between germline ends came to 10 bases. CDR3 sequence (DNA): TGTGCCAGCAGCCAAGAGAGCAAGGGGTCACCCCTCCACTTT. Encoded protein: CASSQESKGSPLHF.

This clonotype occurred a few times. The chain combines TRBV21-1 with TRBJ2-7; the table names TRBD1, a call not compared with the DNA. TRBV21-1 is a pseudogene. CDR3 length equals 16 residues. CDR3 sequence: CASSKTGTGNSYEQYF. The CDR3 DNA is TGTGCCAGCAGCAAAACCGGGACAGGGAACTCCTACGAGCAGTACTTC.

The chain carries TRBV2 and TRBJ1-5; D perhaps matches TRBD1 (5 bases). The CDR3 consists of 15 residues. Trimming removed 9 bases from V and 0 bases from J, with 15 bases in between. Germline assignment: CDR1 SNHLY and CDR2 FYNNEI. The CDR3 coding sequence is TGTGCCAGTTGGGACGGATTATATAGCAATCAGCCCCAGCATTTT. It encodes CASWDGLYSNQPQHF.